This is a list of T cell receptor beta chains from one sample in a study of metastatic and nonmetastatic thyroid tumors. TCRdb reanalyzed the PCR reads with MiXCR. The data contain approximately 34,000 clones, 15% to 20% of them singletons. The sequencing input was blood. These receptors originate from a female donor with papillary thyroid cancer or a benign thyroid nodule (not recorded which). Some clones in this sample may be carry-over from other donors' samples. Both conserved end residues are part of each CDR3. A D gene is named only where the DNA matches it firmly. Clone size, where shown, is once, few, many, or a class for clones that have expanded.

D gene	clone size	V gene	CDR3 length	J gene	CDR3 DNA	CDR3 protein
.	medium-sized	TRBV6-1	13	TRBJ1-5	TGTGCCAGCAGCCCCGGTTTTGATCAGCCCCAGCATTTT	CASSPGFDQPQHF
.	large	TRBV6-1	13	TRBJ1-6	TGTGCCAGCAGTGACAGGGAAGAATCACCCCTCCACTTT	CASSDREESPLHF
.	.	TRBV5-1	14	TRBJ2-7	TGCGCCAGCAGCTTGGTGAGCAGGGGGGACGAGCAGTACTTC	CASSLVSRGDEQYF
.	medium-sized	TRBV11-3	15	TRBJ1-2	TGTGCCAGCAGCTCCTCAGGGGCAGGGAGCTATGGCTACACCTTC	CASSSSGAGSYGYTF
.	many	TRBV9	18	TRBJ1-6	TGTGCCAGCAGCGTTACGGGGGGCGGCGGGATTGTTAATTCACCCCTCCACTTT	CASSVTGGGGIVNSPLHF
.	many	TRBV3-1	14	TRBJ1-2	TGTGCCAACAGCCCCCTCTTATCGACGCTAGGCTACACCTTC	CANSPLLSTLGYTF
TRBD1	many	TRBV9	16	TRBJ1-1	TGTGCCAGCAGCCCTCCCGGACAGGGAAGTAGCACTGAAGCTTTCTTT	CASSPPGQGSSTEAFF
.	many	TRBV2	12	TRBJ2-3	TGTGCCAGCACCGTGGGCACTGATACGCAGTATTTT	CASTVGTDTQYF
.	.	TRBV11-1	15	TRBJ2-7	TGTGCCAGCAGCTTAGAGGTGGATCCAGCCTACGAGCAGTACTTC	CASSLEVDPAYEQYF
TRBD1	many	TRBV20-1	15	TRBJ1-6	TGCAGTGCCCCGGGACAGAGCGAGTATAATTCACCCCTCCACTTT	CSAPGQSEYNSPLHF
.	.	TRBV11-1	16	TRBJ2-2	TGTGCCAGCAGCTTATGGGACATCCCGAACACCGGGGATCTGTTTTTT	CASSLWDIPNTGDLFF
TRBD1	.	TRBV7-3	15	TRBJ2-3	TGTGCCAGCAGCTTAACGTCGGACAGGGAGGATACGCAGTATTTT	CASSLTSDREDTQYF
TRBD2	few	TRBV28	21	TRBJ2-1	TGTGCCAGCAGTTCGATCCTGCAGGGACTACTCCTCAACGGCTCCTACAATGAGCAGTTCTTC	CASSSILQGLLLNGSYNEQFF
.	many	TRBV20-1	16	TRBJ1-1	TGCAGTGCTCCCCGAACGGACCGGACCTTGAACACTGAAGCTTTCTTT	CSAPRTDRTLNTEAFF
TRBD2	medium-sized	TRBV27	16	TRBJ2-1	TGTGCCAGCTCCCCGCGACTAGCGGGGGGTACTAATGAGCAGTTCTTC	CASSPRLAGGTNEQFF
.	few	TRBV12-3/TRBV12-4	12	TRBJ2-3	TGTGCCAGCATTTTGACTGGGGATACGCAGTATTTT	CASILTGDTQYF
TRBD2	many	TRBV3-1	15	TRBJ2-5	TGTGCCAGCAGCCAAGACGCGGGGGGGCAGGAGACCCAGTACTTC	CASSQDAGGQETQYF
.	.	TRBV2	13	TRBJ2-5	TGTGCCAGCAGGGGTGGAAGGGGAGAGACCCAGTACTTC	CASRGGRGETQYF
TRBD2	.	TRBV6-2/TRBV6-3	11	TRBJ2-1	TGTGCCAGCAGTTCGACTAGCGGGAATTTCTTC	CASSSTSGNFF
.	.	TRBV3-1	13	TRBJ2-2	TGTGCCAGCAGCCAAAGAGGGCGCTGGGAGCTTTTTTTT	CASSQRGRWELFF
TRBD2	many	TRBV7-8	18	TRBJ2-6	TGTGCCAGCAGTTTGCCGGGACTAGACTTCTCTGGGGCCAACGTCCTGACTTTC	CASSLPGLDFSGANVLTF
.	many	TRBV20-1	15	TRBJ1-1	TGCAGTGCTAGAGGGAACGCGGCACTGAACACTGAAGCTTTCTTT	CSARGNAALNTEAFF
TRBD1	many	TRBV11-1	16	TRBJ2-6	TGTGCCAGCAGCCCACGGACAGGGGTCGGGGCCAACGTCCTGACTTTC	CASSPRTGVGANVLTF
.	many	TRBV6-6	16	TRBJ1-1	TGTGCCAGCAGTTACCCGGGTCAGGATATGAACACTGAAGCTTTCTTT	CASSYPGQDMNTEAFF
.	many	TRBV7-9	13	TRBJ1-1	TGTGCCAGCAGCTTAGAGGTTGGGACAGAAGCTTTCTTT	CASSLEVGTEAFF
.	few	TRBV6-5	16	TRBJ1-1	TGTGCCAGCAGTTATGGTGATTCCGGTGTGAACACTGAAGCTTTCTTT	CASSYGDSGVNTEAFF